This T cell receptor (beta chain) originates from a study of blood T cell repertoires in COVID-19. Study context: There were acute and convalescent COVID-19 samples, and they came from the United States, Italy and Spain. PBMCs, B-cell-depleted T cells, or T cells provided the cDNA or gDNA that made up the material.

Between the trimmed V and J ends, which lost 6 bases and 2 bases, there was a span of 10 bases. The CDR3 covers 13 residues. Authors' analysis steps: Amplification of reference gene primers was used by the study to estimate nucleated cell counts. Clones were sequenced by immunoSEQ multiplex PCR, and TCRdb holds only the in-frame ones, with some missing. D and trimming were read from the DNA, whereas the V and J calls and clone size are those reported in that table. The sample lists some 160,000 clones, 80% to 90% seen once, with about 19% in the top ten. This clone was detected once. J is TRBJ1-2 and V is TRBV12-3 or TRBV12-4; D may be TRBD1 (6 bases). The source material was peripheral blood. This clonotype was obtained from a woman aged 70-85 years who had recovered from COVID-19. CDR3 loop: CASSTTGNYGYTF. The CDR3 DNA follows: TGTGCCAGCAGCACCACAGGGAACTATGGCTACACCTTC.